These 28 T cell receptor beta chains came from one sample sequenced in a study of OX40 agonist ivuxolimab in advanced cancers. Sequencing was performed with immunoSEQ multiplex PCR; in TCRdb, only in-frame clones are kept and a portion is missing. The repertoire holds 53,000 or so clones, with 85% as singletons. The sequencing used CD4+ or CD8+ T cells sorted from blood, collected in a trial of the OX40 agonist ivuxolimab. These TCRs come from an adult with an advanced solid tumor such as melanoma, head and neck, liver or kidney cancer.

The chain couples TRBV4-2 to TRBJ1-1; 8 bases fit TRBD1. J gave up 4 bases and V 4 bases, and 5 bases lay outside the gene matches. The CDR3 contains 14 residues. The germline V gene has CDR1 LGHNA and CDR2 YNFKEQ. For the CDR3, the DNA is TGTGCCAGCAGCCGAGGGACAGGAGGCACTGAAGCTTTCTTT. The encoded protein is CASSRGTGGTEAFF.

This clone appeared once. DNA for the CDR3: TGTGCCAGCAGCAGCAGCGGGGGGCAAGAGACCCAGTACTTC. Protein product: CASSSSGGQETQYF. The chain is built from TRBV11-3 and TRBJ2-5; 9 bases agree with TRBD2. The V gene end was trimmed by 5 bases and the J gene end by 2 bases; junction bases not matched to a gene: 3. This CDR3 has 14 amino acids. Germline V gene lookup returns CDR1 SGHNT and CDR2 YENEEA.

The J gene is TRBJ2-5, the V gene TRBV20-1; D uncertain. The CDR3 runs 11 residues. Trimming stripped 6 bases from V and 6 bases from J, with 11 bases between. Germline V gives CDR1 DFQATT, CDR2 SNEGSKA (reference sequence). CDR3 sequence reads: CSAKPGQTQYF. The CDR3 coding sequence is TGCAGTGCGAAACCGGGTCAGACCCAGTACTTC.

The CDR3 sequence: CASSQIGGRETQYF. CDR3 DNA: TGCGCCAGCAGCCAAATAGGGGGCCGGGAGACCCAGTACTTC. This sequence joins TRBV4-3 and TRBJ2-5; TRBD1 matches at 7 bases. CDR1 is LGHNA and CDR2 is YSLEER in the germline V gene. The trim removed 2 bases at V and 5 bases at J, leaving 5 bases unmatched. This CDR3 contains 14 residues.

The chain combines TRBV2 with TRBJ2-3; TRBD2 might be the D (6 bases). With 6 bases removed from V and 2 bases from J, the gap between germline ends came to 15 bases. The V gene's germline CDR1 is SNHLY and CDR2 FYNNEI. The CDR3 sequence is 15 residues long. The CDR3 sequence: CASRTGRQLTDTQYF. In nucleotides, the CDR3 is TGTGCCAGCAGGACGGGGAGGCAACTCACAGATACGCAGTATTTT.

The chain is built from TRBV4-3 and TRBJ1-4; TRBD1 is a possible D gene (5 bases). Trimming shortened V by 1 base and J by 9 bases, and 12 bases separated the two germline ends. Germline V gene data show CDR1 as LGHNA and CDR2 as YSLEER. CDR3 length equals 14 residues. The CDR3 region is CASSQVFGGKKLFF. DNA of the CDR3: TGCGCCAGCAGCCAAGTATTCGGGGGGAAAAAACTGTTTTTT.

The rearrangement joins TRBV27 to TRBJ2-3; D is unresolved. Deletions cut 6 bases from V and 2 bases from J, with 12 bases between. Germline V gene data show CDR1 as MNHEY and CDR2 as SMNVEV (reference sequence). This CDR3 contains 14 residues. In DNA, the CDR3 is TGTGCCAGCAGGAGAGCTGACACCACAGATACGCAGTATTTT. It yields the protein CASRRADTTDTQYF.

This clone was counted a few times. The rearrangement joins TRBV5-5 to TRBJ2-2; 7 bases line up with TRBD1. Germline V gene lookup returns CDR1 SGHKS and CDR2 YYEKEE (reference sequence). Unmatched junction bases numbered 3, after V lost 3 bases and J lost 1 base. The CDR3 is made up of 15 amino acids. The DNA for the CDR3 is TGTGCCAGCAGCTCCCAGGGGGAGAACACCGGGGAGCTGTTTTTT. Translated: CASSSQGENTGELFF.

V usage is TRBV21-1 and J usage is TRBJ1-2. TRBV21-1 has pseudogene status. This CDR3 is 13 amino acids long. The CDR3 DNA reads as TGTGCCAGCATGAAAGAACGGAACTATGGCTACACCTTC. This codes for CASMKERNYGYTF.

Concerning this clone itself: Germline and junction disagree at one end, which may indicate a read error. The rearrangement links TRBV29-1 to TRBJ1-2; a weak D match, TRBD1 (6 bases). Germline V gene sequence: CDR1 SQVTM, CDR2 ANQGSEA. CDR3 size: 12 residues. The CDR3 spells CSVGGQDYGYTF. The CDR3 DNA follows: TGCAGCGTTGGGGGACAAGACTACGGCTACACCTTC.

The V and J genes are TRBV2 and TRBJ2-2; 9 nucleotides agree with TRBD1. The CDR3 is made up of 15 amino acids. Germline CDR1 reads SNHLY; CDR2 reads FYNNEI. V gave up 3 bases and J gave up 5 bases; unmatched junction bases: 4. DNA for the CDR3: TGTGCCAGCAGTGATGACAGGGGGTTGACCGGGGAGCTGTTTTTT. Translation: CASSDDRGLTGELFF.

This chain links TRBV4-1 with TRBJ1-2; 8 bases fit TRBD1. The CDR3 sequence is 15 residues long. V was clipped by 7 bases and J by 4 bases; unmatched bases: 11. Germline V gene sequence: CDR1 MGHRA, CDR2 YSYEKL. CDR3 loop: CASTREAGGLYGYTF. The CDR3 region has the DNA TGCGCCAGCACAAGGGAGGCAGGGGGCCTCTATGGCTACACCTTC.

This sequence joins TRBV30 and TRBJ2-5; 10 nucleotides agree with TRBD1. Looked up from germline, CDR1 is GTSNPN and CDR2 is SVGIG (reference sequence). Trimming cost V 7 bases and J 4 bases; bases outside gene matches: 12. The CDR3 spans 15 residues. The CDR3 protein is CASTPTGTGVETQYF. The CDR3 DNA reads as TGTGCCTCAACCCCGACCGGGACAGGGGTAGAGACCCAGTACTTC.

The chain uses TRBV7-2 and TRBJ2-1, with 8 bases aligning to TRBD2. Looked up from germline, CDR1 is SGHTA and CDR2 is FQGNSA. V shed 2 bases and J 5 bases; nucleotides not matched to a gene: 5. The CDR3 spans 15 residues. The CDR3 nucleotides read TGTGCCAGCAGCTTAAGGGGACTAGACCACAATGAGCAGTTCTTC. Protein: CASSLRGLDHNEQFF.

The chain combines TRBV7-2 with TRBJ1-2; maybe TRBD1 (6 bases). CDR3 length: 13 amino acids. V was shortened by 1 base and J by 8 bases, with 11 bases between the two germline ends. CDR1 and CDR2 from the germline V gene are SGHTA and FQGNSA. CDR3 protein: CASSLGTGRGYTF. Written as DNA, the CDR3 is TGTGCCAGCAGCTTAGGAACAGGGCGAGGCTACACCTTC.

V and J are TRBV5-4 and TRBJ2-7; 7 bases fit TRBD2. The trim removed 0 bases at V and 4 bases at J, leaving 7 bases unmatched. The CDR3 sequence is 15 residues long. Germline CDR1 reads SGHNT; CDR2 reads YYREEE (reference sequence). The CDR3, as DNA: TGTGCCAGCAGCTTGGGGGGAGCGGGGTTTTACGAGCAGTACTTC. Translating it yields CASSLGGAGFYEQYF.

CDR3 sequence (DNA): TGTGCCAGCAGCCCCGCGACAGGTTCCTACGAGCAGTACTTC. Translating it yields CASSPATGSYEQYF. The chain joins TRBV6-1 to TRBJ2-7, with D tentatively TRBD1 (6 bases). The CDR3 runs to 14 residues. V was cut by 6 bases and J by 1 base, with 13 bases left in between. Germline assignment: CDR1 MNHNS and CDR2 SASEGT.

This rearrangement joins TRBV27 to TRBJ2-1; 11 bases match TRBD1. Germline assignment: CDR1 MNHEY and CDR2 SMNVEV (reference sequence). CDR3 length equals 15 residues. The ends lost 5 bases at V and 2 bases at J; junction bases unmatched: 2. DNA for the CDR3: TGTGCCAGCAGTCAGGGACAGGGGGCCTACAATGAGCAGTTCTTC. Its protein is CASSQGQGAYNEQFF.

CDR3 loop: CASSSFWGLEGNEQFF. The CDR3 nucleotides read TGTGCCAGCAGCTCTTTTTGGGGACTAGAAGGCAATGAGCAGTTCTTC. The chain has TRBV7-3 and TRBJ2-1, with 8 bases lining up with TRBD2. With V trimmed by 4 bases and J by 6 bases, 11 bases remained unmatched. Germline-derived CDR1 and CDR2 are SGHTA and FQGTGA. The CDR3 has 16 amino acids.

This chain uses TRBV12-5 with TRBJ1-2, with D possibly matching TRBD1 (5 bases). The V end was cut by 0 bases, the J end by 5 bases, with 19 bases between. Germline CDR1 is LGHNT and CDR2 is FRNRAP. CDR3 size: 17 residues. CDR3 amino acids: CASGLVPPDRGKYGYTF. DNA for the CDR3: TGTGCTAGTGGTTTGGTACCGCCCGATAGGGGAAAGTATGGCTACACCTTC.

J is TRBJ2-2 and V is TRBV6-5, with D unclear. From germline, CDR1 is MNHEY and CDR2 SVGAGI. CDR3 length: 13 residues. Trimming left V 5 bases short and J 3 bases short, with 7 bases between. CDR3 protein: CASSTGYTGELFF. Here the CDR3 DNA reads TGTGCCAGCAGTACGGGCTACACCGGGGAGCTGTTTTTT.

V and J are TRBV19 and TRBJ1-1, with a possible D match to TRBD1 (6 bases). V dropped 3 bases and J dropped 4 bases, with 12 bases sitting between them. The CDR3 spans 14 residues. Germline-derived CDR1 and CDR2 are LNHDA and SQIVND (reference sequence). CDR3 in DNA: TGTGCCAGTAGTATTGGGGGCGGTGGCACTGAAGCTTTCTTT. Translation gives CASSIGGGGTEAFF. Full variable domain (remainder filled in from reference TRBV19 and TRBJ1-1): DGGITQSPKYLFRKEGQNVTLSCEQNLNHDAMYWYRQDPGQGLRLIYYSQIVNDFQKGDIAEGYSVSREKKESFPLTVTSAQKNPTAFYLCASSIGGGGTEAFFGQGTRLTVV.

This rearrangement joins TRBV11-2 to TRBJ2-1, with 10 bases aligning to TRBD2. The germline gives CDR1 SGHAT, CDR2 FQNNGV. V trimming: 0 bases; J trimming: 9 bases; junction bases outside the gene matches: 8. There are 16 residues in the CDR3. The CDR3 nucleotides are TGTGCCAGCAGCTTAGATCAAGCGGGAGGGACAGGTGAGCAGTTCTTC. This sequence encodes CASSLDQAGGTGEQFF.

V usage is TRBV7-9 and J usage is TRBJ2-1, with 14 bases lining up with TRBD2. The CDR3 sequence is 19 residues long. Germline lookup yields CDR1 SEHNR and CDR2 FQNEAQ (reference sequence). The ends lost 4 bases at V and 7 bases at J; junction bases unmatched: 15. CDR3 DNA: TGTGCCAGCAGCTCGCGACCGACTAGCGGGAGGGGTGAAGGGAATGAGCAGTTCTTC. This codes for CASSSRPTSGRGEGNEQFF.

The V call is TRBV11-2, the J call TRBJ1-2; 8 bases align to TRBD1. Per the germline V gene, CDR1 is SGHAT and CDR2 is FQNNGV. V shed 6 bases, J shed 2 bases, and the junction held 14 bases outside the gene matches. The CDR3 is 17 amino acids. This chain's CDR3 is CASSINPGTGENYGYTF. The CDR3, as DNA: TGTGCCAGCAGTATCAACCCCGGGACAGGCGAGAACTATGGCTACACCTTC.

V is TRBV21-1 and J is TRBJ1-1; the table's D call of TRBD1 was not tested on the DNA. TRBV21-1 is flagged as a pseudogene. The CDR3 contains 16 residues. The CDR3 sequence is CASSKEQGRRNTEAFF. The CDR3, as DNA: TGTGCCAGCAGCAAAGAACAGGGTCGAAGGAACACTGAAGCTTTCTTT.

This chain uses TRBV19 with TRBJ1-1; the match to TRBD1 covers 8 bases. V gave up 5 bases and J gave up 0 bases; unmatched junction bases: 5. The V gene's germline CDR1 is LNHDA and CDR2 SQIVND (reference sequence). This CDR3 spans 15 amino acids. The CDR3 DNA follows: TGTGCCAGTAGTGTTACAGGGGGTCTGAACACTGAAGCTTTCTTT. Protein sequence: CASSVTGGLNTEAFF.

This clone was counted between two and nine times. CDR3: CASSLTGGGMYTEAFF. CDR3 coding DNA: TGTGCCAGCAGTTTAACAGGGGGCGGGATGTACACTGAAGCTTTCTTT. The rearrangement joins TRBV27 to TRBJ1-1; 9 nucleotides align to TRBD1. Germline lookup yields CDR1 MNHEY and CDR2 SMNVEV (reference sequence). V lost 2 bases and J lost 3; bases outside the gene matches: 7. This CDR3 is built from 16 residues.